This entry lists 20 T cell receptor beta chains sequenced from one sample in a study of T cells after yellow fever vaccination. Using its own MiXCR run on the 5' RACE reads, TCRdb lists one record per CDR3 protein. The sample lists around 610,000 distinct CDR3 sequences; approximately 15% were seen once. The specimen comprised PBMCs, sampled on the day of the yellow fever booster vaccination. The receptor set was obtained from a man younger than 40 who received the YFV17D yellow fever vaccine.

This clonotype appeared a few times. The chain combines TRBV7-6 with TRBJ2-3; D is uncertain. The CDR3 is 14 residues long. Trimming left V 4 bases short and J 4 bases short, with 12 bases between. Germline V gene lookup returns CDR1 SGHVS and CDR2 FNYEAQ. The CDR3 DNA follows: TGTGCCAGCAGCTCCTACCCGCCCCCAGATACGCAGTATTTT. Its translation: CASSSYPPPDTQYF.

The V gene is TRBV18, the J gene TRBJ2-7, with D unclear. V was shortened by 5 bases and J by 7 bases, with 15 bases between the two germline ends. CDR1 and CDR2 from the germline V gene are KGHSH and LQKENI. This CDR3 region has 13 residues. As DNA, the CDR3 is TGTGCCAGCTCAGTCCCCGAGACCCTGGAGCAGTACTTC. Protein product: CASSVPETLEQYF.

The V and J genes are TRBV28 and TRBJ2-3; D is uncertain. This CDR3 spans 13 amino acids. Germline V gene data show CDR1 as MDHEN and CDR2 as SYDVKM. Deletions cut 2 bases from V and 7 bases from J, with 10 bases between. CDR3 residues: CASSLQSEYTQYF. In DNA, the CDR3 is TGTGCCAGCAGTTTACAGTCCGAGTATACGCAGTATTTT.

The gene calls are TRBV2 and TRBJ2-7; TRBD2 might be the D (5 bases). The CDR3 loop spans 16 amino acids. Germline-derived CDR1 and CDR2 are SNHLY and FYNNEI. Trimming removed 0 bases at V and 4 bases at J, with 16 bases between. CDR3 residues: CASSEALRQRVYEQYF. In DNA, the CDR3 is TGTGCCAGCAGTGAAGCGCTAAGGCAGAGGGTGTACGAGCAGTACTTC.

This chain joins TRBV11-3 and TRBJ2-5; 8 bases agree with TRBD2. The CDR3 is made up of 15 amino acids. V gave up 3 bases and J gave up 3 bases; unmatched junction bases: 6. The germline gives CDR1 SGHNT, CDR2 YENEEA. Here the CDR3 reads CASSFSGSGKETQYF. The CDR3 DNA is TGTGCCAGCAGCTTCAGCGGGAGTGGAAAAGAGACCCAGTACTTC.

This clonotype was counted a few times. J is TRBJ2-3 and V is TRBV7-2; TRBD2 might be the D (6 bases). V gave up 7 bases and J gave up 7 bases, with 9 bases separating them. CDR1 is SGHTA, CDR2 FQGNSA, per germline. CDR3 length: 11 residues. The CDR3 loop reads CASTLANTQYF. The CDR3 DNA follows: TGTGCCAGCACCCTAGCGAATACGCAGTATTTT.

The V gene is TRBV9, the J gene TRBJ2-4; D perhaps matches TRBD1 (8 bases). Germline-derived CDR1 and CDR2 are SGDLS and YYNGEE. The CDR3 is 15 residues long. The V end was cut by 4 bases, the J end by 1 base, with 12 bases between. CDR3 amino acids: CASSKQGGAKNIQYF. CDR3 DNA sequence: TGTGCCAGCAGCAAACAGGGGGGGGCCAAAAACATTCAGTACTTC.

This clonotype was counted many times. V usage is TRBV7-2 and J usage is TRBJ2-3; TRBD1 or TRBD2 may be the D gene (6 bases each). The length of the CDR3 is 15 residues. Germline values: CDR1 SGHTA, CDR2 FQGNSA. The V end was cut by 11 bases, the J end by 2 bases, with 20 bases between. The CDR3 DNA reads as TGTGCCGGTAGAAAAGATTCGGGGGCCACAGATACGCAGTATTTT. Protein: CAGRKDSGATDTQYF.

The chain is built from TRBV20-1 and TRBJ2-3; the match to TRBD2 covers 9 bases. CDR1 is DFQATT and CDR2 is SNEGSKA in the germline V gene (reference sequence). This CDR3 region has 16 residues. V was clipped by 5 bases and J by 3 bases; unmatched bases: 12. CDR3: CSAGPGGAGGTDTQYF. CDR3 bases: TGCAGTGCTGGCCCCGGGGGGGCGGGAGGGACAGATACGCAGTATTTT.

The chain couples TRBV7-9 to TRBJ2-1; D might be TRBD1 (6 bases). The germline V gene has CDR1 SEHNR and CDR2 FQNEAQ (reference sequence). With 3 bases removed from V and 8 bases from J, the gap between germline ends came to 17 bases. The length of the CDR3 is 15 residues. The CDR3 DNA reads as TGTGCCAGCAGCTTCCAGGGGCTCCCTATCTATGAGCAGTTCTTC. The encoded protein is CASSFQGLPIYEQFF. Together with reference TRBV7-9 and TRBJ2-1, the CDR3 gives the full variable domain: DTGVSQNPRHKITKRGQNVTFRCDPISEHNRLYWYRQTLGQGPEFLTYFQNEAQLEKSRLLSDRFSAERPKGSFSTLEIQRTEQGDSAMYLCASSFQGLPIYEQFFGPGTRLTVL.

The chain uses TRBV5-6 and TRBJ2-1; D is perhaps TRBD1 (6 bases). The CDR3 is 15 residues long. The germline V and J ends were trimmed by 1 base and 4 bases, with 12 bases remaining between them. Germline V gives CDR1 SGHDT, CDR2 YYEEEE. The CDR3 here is CASSLQGYNYNEQFF. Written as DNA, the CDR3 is TGTGCCAGCAGCTTGCAGGGGTACAATTACAATGAGCAGTTCTTC.

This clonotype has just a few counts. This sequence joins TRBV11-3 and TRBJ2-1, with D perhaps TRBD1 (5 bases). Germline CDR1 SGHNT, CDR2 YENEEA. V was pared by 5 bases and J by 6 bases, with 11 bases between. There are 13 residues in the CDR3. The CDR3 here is CASSETVTNEQFF. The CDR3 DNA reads TGTGCCAGCAGCGAGACAGTTACCAATGAGCAGTTCTTC.

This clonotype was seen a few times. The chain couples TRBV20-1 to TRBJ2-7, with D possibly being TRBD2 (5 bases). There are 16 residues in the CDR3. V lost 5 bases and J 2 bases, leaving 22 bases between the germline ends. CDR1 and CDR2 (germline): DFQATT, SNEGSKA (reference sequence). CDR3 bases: TGCAGTGCTCCCTCCAAAGGAGAGGGATCACCCTACGAGCAGTACTTC. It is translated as CSAPSKGEGSPYEQYF.

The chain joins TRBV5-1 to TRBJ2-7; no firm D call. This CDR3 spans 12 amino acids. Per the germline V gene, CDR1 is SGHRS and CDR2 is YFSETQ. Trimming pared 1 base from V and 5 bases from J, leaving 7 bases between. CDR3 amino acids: CASSLTPHEQYF. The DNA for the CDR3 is TGCGCCAGCAGCTTGACCCCTCACGAGCAGTACTTC. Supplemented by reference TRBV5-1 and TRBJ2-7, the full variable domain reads KAGVTQTPRYLIKTRGQQVTLSCSPISGHRSVSWYQQTPGQGLQFLFEYFSETQRNKGNFPGRFSGRQFSNSRSEMNVSTLELGDSALYLCASSLTPHEQYFGPGTRLTVT.

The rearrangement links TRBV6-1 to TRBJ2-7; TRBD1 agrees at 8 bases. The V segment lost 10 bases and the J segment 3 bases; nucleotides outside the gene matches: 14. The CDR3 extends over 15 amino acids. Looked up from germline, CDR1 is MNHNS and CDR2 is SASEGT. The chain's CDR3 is CATLHRTGSFYEQYF. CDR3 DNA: TGTGCCACGCTTCACAGGACAGGGTCCTTCTACGAGCAGTACTTC.

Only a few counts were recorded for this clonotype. CDR3 residues: CASSRNNQPQHF. The CDR3 coding sequence is TGCGCCAGCAGTCGCAACAATCAGCCCCAGCATTTT. V is TRBV23-1 and J is TRBJ1-5; D gene uncertain. TRBV23-1 is identified as an open reading frame with a role that is uncertain. Trimming stripped 4 bases from V and 3 bases from J, with 4 bases between. This CDR3 comprises 12 residues.

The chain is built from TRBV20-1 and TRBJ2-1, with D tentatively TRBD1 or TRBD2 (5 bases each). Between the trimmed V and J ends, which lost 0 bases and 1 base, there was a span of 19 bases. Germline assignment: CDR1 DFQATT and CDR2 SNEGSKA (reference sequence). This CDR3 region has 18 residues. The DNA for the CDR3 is TGCAGTGCTAGAGATGGGGTGGGGCGGGCTACTTCCTACAATGAGCAGTTCTTC. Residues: CSARDGVGRATSYNEQFF.

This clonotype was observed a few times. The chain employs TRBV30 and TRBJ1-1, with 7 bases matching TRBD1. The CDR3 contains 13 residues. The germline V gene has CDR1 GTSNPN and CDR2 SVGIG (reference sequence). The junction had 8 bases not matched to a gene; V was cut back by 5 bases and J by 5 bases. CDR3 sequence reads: CAWEGARWTEAFF. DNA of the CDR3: TGTGCCTGGGAGGGGGCGAGGTGGACTGAAGCTTTCTTT.

Here the CDR3 reads CATLGSGSALAYNEQFF. The CDR3 DNA reads as TGTGCCACCCTCGGATCGGGATCTGCCCTGGCCTACAATGAGCAGTTCTTC. This chain links TRBV15 with TRBJ2-1; perhaps TRBD2 as D (5 bases). The CDR3 consists of 17 residues. The V gene's germline CDR1 is LNHNV and CDR2 YYDKDF (reference sequence). V lost 8 bases, J lost 2 bases, and 22 bases lay in between.

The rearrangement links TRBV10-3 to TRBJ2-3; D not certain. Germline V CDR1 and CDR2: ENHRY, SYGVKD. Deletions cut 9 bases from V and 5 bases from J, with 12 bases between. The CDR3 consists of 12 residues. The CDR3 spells CAIGELGDTQYF. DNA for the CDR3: TGTGCCATTGGCGAGTTGGGAGATACGCAGTATTTT.